This is a list of T cell receptor beta chains from one sample in a study of identical twins. MiXCR, applied by TCRdb to the 5' RACE reads, yields one record per CDR3 protein. The sample lists more than 600,000 distinct CDR3 sequences, roughly 20% occurring once. The same data also went into a second study, on T cells expressing NK-cell markers.

Sequences were obtained from PBMCs. The source of these receptors is a woman aged 18-29 years in good health. CDR3s include the opening cysteine and the closing phenylalanine or tryptophan.

j_gene: TRBJ2-7; v_gene: TRBV7-2; CDR3aa: CASSDYREQYF
j_gene: TRBJ1-1; v_gene: TRBV7-9; CDR3aa: CASSLAVGVNTEAFF
j_gene: TRBJ2-1; v_gene: TRBV20-1; CDR3aa: CSARVPLLDSYNEQFF
j_gene: TRBJ2-3; v_gene: TRBV29-1; CDR3aa: CSVPLDTQYF
j_gene: TRBJ2-7; v_gene: TRBV10-3; CDR3aa: CAITGGGVYEQYF
j_gene: TRBJ2-5; v_gene: TRBV12-3/TRBV12-4; CDR3aa: CASRKDSAEAQYF
j_gene: TRBJ2-1; v_gene: TRBV12-3/TRBV12-4; CDR3aa: CATRLPNTYNEQFF
j_gene: TRBJ2-1; v_gene: TRBV25-1; CDR3aa: CASSADRAQRWNEQFF
j_gene: TRBJ2-7; v_gene: TRBV7-9; CDR3aa: CASSMGGPSYEQYF
j_gene: TRBJ2-3; v_gene: TRBV5-1; CDR3aa: CASSLEASGFYTQYF
j_gene: TRBJ2-7; v_gene: TRBV3-1; CDR3aa: CASSRGGDSYEQYF
j_gene: TRBJ2-7; v_gene: TRBV12-3/TRBV12-4; CDR3aa: CASSWGDSRDEQYF
j_gene: TRBJ1-5; v_gene: TRBV5-6; CDR3aa: CASSLATLRDQPQHF
j_gene: TRBJ2-7; v_gene: TRBV12-3/TRBV12-4; CDR3aa: CASRNTGIYEQYF
j_gene: TRBJ2-2; v_gene: TRBV7-9; CDR3aa: CASPTLKVPGELFF
j_gene: TRBJ1-1; v_gene: TRBV7-9; CDR3aa: CASSRAAGQHVNTEAFF
j_gene: TRBJ2-7; v_gene: TRBV20-1; CDR3aa: CSVFLRDSYEQYF
j_gene: TRBJ2-7; v_gene: TRBV14; CDR3aa: CASSPYSNYEQYF
j_gene: TRBJ2-5; v_gene: TRBV20-1; CDR3aa: CSARSSVQETQYF
j_gene: TRBJ2-2; v_gene: TRBV12-3/TRBV12-4; CDR3aa: CASSSPPDRNTGELFF
j_gene: TRBJ2-2; v_gene: TRBV11-2; CDR3aa: CASSFGLAGAGELFF
j_gene: TRBJ2-4; v_gene: TRBV2; CDR3aa: CASSEMNIQYF
j_gene: TRBJ2-1; v_gene: TRBV30; CDR3aa: CAWRDPDYNEQFF
j_gene: TRBJ2-2; v_gene: TRBV27; CDR3aa: CARELAGGDTGELFF
j_gene: TRBJ1-3; v_gene: TRBV7-9; CDR3aa: CASTTLRGGTIYF
j_gene: TRBJ2-7; v_gene: TRBV9; CDR3aa: CASSVNVGSYEQYF
j_gene: TRBJ2-3; v_gene: TRBV3-1; CDR3aa: CASSLSGSWTDTQYF
j_gene: TRBJ2-3; v_gene: TRBV6-4; CDR3aa: CASSDGGATDTQYF
j_gene: TRBJ2-2; v_gene: TRBV7-9; CDR3aa: CASSLSTGYNAGELFF
j_gene: TRBJ2-1; v_gene: TRBV4-2; CDR3aa: CASSQEGTRGYNEQFF
j_gene: TRBJ2-5; v_gene: TRBV9; CDR3aa: CASSVDRGGETQYF
j_gene: TRBJ1-1; v_gene: TRBV12-3/TRBV12-4; CDR3aa: CASRSQMNTEAFF
j_gene: TRBJ2-7; v_gene: TRBV19; CDR3aa: CASNRGTGGDEQYF
j_gene: TRBJ2-3; v_gene: TRBV10-1; CDR3aa: CASSESIWGALDTQYF
j_gene: TRBJ2-1; v_gene: TRBV12-3/TRBV12-4; CDR3aa: CASSLLSREFNNEQFF
j_gene: TRBJ2-3; v_gene: TRBV6-5; CDR3aa: CASSYGDTQNF
j_gene: TRBJ2-5; v_gene: TRBV27; CDR3aa: CASIVPSRDTQETQYF
j_gene: TRBJ1-2; v_gene: TRBV29-1; CDR3aa: CSVDSVANYGYTF
j_gene: TRBJ2-1; v_gene: TRBV3-1; CDR3aa: CASSQALGTSDNEQFF
j_gene: TRBJ2-1; v_gene: TRBV7-4; CDR3aa: CASSLPDAVSPGTPITGSYNEQFF
j_gene: TRBJ2-1; v_gene: TRBV7-2; CDR3aa: CASSLETGPHKQFF
j_gene: TRBJ2-2; v_gene: TRBV6-5; CDR3aa: CASSYSPSAAGELFF
j_gene: TRBJ1-1; v_gene: TRBV29-1; CDR3aa: CSVARGGTLNTEAFF
j_gene: TRBJ1-1; v_gene: TRBV29-1; CDR3aa: CSVGAYTEAFF
j_gene: TRBJ2-3; v_gene: TRBV7-9; CDR3aa: CASSLSGQRITDTQYF
j_gene: TRBJ1-1; v_gene: TRBV12-3/TRBV12-4; CDR3aa: CASSPPGGSEAFF
j_gene: TRBJ2-7; v_gene: TRBV20-1; CDR3aa: CSAHPIADGLRKQYF
j_gene: TRBJ2-3; v_gene: TRBV7-9; CDR3aa: CASSDTSVGDTQYF
j_gene: TRBJ2-4; v_gene: TRBV5-1; CDR3aa: CASSLDGVSDIQYF